This T cell receptor beta chain is from a study of prognosis after radiotherapy for stage I lung cancer. Study overall: Ages of the 10 to 15 men and roughly six women ranged 53 to 84 years, median approximately 74.

V lost 0 bases to trimming and J lost 5 bases, with 8 bases between them. This CDR3 is built from 14 residues. Germline CDR1 MNHNS, CDR2 SASEGT. There were about 6 milliliters of peripheral blood drawn at each of two time points. As regards this clonotype: Its antigen is not identified.

Study outcomes and limitations: Unique TCR clones declined after stereotactic body radiation therapy, from a median around 10,000 to 6,500. Post-treatment Shannon entropy following stereotactic body radiation therapy was lower among patients who developed distant metastases.

Amplification of the TCR beta CDR3 (from genomic DNA) was done by two-round multiplex PCR. First-round PCR used primers specific to each TRBV and TRBJ gene. TCRdb fed the multiplex PCR reads into MiXCR, producing one record per CDR3 protein. The repertoire holds approximately 8,800 distinct CDR3 sequences, with over 50% as singletons. The chain uses TRBV6-1 and TRBJ1-5; weak D call: TRBD1 (5 bases). This specimen was PBMCs, taken before or after stereotactic body radiation therapy (not recorded which). This TCR came from a donor aged 50 or older with non-small cell lung cancer. In DNA form, the CDR3 reads TGTGCCAGCAGTGAAGCTGGAGGGGATCAGCCCCAGCATTTT. Translation gives CASSEAGGDQPQHF.